Sequencing of this T cell receptor (beta chain) was carried out in a study of T cell repertoires in cytomegalovirus infection. The overall study: Based on public TCR beta signatures, there were indications of CMV infection and of a matching HLA type. Overall study findings and caveats: Identification of carriers of CMV plus the relevant HLA was performed using cumulative public TCR beta family frequency. What dominated the ex vivo response were HLA-C-restricted CMV-specific TCR beta clonotypes.

This clonotype was observed a few times. Its antigen is currently unknown. This CDR3 comprises 15 residues. Trimming took 5 bases from V and 3 from J, leaving 14 bases between them. CDR1 LGHNA and CDR2 YNFKEQ come from the germline V gene. Using its own MiXCR run on the reads, TCRdb lists one record per CDR3 protein. The sample includes 560,000 or so distinct CDR3 sequences, 16% seen only once; the top ten take more than 20%. The clonotype comes from a human donor in good health (CMV status not recorded). Some clones in this sample may be carry-over from other donors' samples. The chain carries TRBV4-2 and TRBJ2-1; D may be TRBD2 (5 bases). The sample was CD8+ T cells from PBMCs. The CDR3 sequence is CASSNSRDHYNEQFF. The CDR3 region has the DNA TGTGCCAGCAGCAACTCTCGGGATCACTACAATGAGCAGTTCTTC.